The next 27 T cell receptor beta chains were all read from a single sample in a study of blood T cell repertoires in COVID-19. TCRdb's copy holds only in-frame clones and misses some; the assay was immunoSEQ multiplex PCR. The table has 110,000 to 150,000 clones, more than 85% seen once; the top ten hold roughly 2.9%. The sequencing input was peripheral blood. Receptors were obtained from a man in his fifties or sixties with active or convalescent COVID-19.

The chain has TRBV25-1 and TRBJ1-4; 11 bases match TRBD1. The V gene's germline CDR1 is MGHDK and CDR2 SYGVNS. The ends lost 6 bases at V and 7 bases at J; junction bases unmatched: 16. This CDR3 is built from 18 residues. CDR3 bases: TGTGCCAGCAGAAGCATCCCGGGACAGGGGGAAGAGGGTGAAAAACTGTTTTTT. This encodes CASRSIPGQGEEGEKLFF.

The rearrangement links TRBV6-2 or TRBV6-3 to TRBJ1-2, with TRBD1 matching 7 bases. The CDR3 has 15 amino acids. The J segment lost 6 bases and the V segment lost 4 bases, leaving 11 bases of the junction unmatched. Per germline, CDR1 MNHEY and CDR2 SVGEGT. The DNA of the CDR3 is TGTGCCAGCAGTTCCAGCGGACAGGTCAACCATGGCTACACCTTC. Protein: CASSSSGQVNHGYTF.

The gene calls are TRBV28 and TRBJ2-3; TRBD2 agrees at 8 bases. Germline loops: CDR1 MDHEN, CDR2 SYDVKM. Trimming removed 5 bases from V and 5 bases from J; junction bases left unmatched: 9. The CDR3 totals 15 residues. As DNA, the CDR3 is TGTGCCAGCAGTAACGGGGGGGGGCGGATAGATACGCAGTATTTT. It translates to CASSNGGGRIDTQYF.

The gene calls are TRBV19 and TRBJ2-7; D uncertain. Germline V gene sequence: CDR1 LNHDA, CDR2 SQIVND (reference sequence). V shed 1 base and J shed 3 bases, with 10 bases lying between them. This CDR3 is built from 14 residues. CDR3 region: CASSIAAFLYEQYF. Written as DNA, the CDR3 is TGTGCCAGTAGTATAGCTGCGTTTCTCTACGAGCAGTACTTC.

The genes are TRBV12-3 or TRBV12-4 and TRBJ1-2; D is possibly TRBD1 (5 bases). Trimming pared 3 bases from V and 7 bases from J, leaving 12 bases between. The CDR3 loop spans 13 amino acids. CDR3 in DNA: TGTGCCAGCAGTTTTAAGGGAAGGGGTGGCTACACCTTC. Amino acids: CASSFKGRGGYTF.

J is TRBJ1-2 and V is TRBV7-2; maybe TRBD1 (5 bases). CDR1 and CDR2 from the germline V gene are SGHTA and FQGNSA. This CDR3 is built from 13 residues. Trimming stripped 5 bases from V and 5 bases from J, with 12 bases between. CDR3 region: CASSPSGGYGYTF. The CDR3 nucleotides read TGTGCCAGCAGCCCCTCGGGGGGTTATGGCTACACCTTC.

The chain couples TRBV7-9 to TRBJ1-5; possibly TRBD1 for D (5 bases). The CDR3 length is 15 residues. Germline CDR1 reads SEHNR; CDR2 reads FQNEAQ (reference sequence). V lost 10 bases and J lost 6, with 22 bases in between. The CDR3: CATTSLGGKGQPQHF. CDR3 coding DNA: TGTGCCACCACCTCCCTGGGGGGGAAAGGTCAGCCCCAGCATTTT.

The J gene is TRBJ2-7, the V gene TRBV2; D is ambiguous. The CDR3 consists of 14 residues. Trimming took 2 bases from V and 0 from J, leaving 8 bases between them. CDR1 is SNHLY and CDR2 is FYNNEI in the germline V gene. CDR3 nucleotides: TGTGCCAGCAGTGAATTACCAGGCTCCTACGAGCAGTACTTC. It translates to CASSELPGSYEQYF.

This clone was recorded once. The chain links TRBV6-6 to TRBJ2-7; D remains ambiguous. There are 13 residues in the CDR3. Trimming stripped 5 bases from V and 4 bases from J, with 12 bases between. Germline loops: CDR1 MNHNY, CDR2 SVGAGI (reference sequence). CDR3 sequence (DNA): TGTGCCAGCAGTAGTCGAAGCTCTTACGAGCAGTACTTC. Amino acids: CASSSRSSYEQYF.

The chain links TRBV6-2 or TRBV6-3 to TRBJ2-1; the D gene is possibly TRBD1 (6 bases). The length of the CDR3 is 13 residues. CDR1 is MNHEY and CDR2 is SVGEGT in the germline V gene. The V end was cut by 2 bases, the J end by 5 bases, with 7 bases between. This chain's CDR3 is CASSYGDNNEQFF. In DNA form, the CDR3 reads TGTGCCAGCAGTTACGGGGACAACAATGAGCAGTTCTTC.

This clone was seen only once. The chain uses TRBV7-3 and TRBJ1-2, with D unresolved. The CDR3 is made up of 13 amino acids. Per germline, CDR1 SGHTA and CDR2 FQGTGA. Trimming cost V 1 base and J 7 bases, with 10 bases left between them. The CDR3: CASSLIRGGGYTF. The CDR3 DNA reads TGTGCCAGCAGCTTAATACGGGGAGGTGGCTACACCTTC.

The V and J genes are TRBV27 and TRBJ2-2; TRBD1 aligns across 7 bases. CDR1 and CDR2 from the germline V gene are MNHEY and SMNVEV (reference sequence). This CDR3 has 16 amino acids. The V segment lost 6 bases and the J segment 9 bases; nucleotides outside the gene matches: 16. The CDR3 coding sequence is TGTGCCAGCAGCTATCAGGTCCTCTCGACAGGGAGGGAGCTGTTTTTT. This translates into CASSYQVLSTGRELFF.

The rearrangement joins TRBV14 to TRBJ2-7, with a weak D call TRBD2 (7 bases). The CDR3 covers 17 residues. V was cut by 0 bases and J by 5 bases, with 20 bases left in between. Germline V gene lookup returns CDR1 SGHDN and CDR2 FVKESK. CDR3 DNA: TGTGCCAGCAGCCAAGATCTAAGGGGGGGGCGCCGGAACGAGCAGTACTTC. Its translation: CASSQDLRGGRRNEQYF.

The chain couples TRBV15 to TRBJ1-3; D unresolved. Germline V CDR1 and CDR2: LNHNV, YYDKDF (reference sequence). The CDR3 is made up of 15 amino acids. Trimming shortened V by 5 bases and J by 0 bases, and 11 bases separated the two germline ends. The CDR3 DNA sequence: TGTGCCACCAGCGATCCGGCTAGCTCTGGAAACACCATATATTTT. As protein: CATSDPASSGNTIYF.

Here the CDR3 DNA reads TGTGCCAGCAGTGAATTTGGACAGGGCTTCTACACCTTC. The encoded protein is CASSEFGQGFYTF. The chain combines TRBV25-1 with TRBJ1-2, with 8 bases that match TRBD1. After removal of 1 base from V and 10 bases from J, the junction contained 5 bases not matched to a gene. The CDR3 totals 13 residues. Germline CDR1 is MGHDK and CDR2 is SYGVNS.

This clone has a single count. In nucleotides, the CDR3 is TGTGCCAGCTTTCCCCGCCCGGGGAAACTTGTACTGGGGGAGACCCAGTACTTC. Amino acid sequence: CASFPRPGKLVLGETQYF. The chain couples TRBV2 to TRBJ2-5; D is possibly TRBD2 (5 bases). Germline values: CDR1 SNHLY, CDR2 FYNNEI. With 8 bases removed from V and 5 bases from J, the gap between germline ends came to 30 bases. CDR3 length: 18 amino acids. Complete variable domain (other parts from reference TRBV2 and TRBJ2-5): EPEVTQTPSHQVTQMGQEVILRCVPISNHLYFYWYRQILGQKVEFLVSFYNNEISEKSEIFDDQFSVERPDGSNFTLKIRSTKLEDSAMYFCASFPRPGKLVLGETQYFGPGTRLLVL.

The gene calls are TRBV6-1 and TRBJ1-1; TRBD1 matches at 7 bases. V shed 3 bases and J 3 bases; nucleotides not matched to a gene: 13. The CDR3 has 17 amino acids. CDR1 MNHNS and CDR2 SASEGT come from the germline V gene. Written as DNA, the CDR3 is TGTGCCAGCAGTGATTTCTTGGGGGGCAGGGGGGACACTGAAGCTTTCTTT. Amino acid sequence: CASSDFLGGRGDTEAFF.

This chain uses TRBV24-1 with TRBJ2-1, with unresolved D. V was pared by 3 bases and J by 7 bases, with 9 bases between. The germline V gene encodes CDR1 KGHDR and CDR2 SFDVKD. The CDR3 has 13 amino acids. The CDR3 reads CATSDPLFNEQFF. The CDR3 DNA follows: TGTGCCACCAGTGATCCGTTATTTAATGAGCAGTTCTTC.

This chain uses TRBV4-2 with TRBJ2-2, with D perhaps TRBD2 (5 bases). Trimming took 4 bases from V and 4 from J, leaving 13 bases between them. The CDR3 is made up of 15 amino acids. Germline V gene sequence: CDR1 LGHNA, CDR2 YNFKEQ. The CDR3 protein is CASSRTTTITGELFF. In DNA, the CDR3 is TGTGCCAGCAGCCGCACGACGACTATCACCGGGGAGCTGTTTTTT.

V usage is TRBV19 and J usage is TRBJ2-7; TRBD2 agrees at 11 bases. J gave up 2 bases and V 7 bases, and 19 bases lay outside the gene matches. Germline V gives CDR1 LNHDA, CDR2 SQIVND (reference sequence). The CDR3 extends over 19 amino acids. The CDR3 DNA reads as TGTGCCAGTATGAGGGTGTCGACTAGCGGGGCTCCTTCTACCTACGAGCAGTACTTC. Protein sequence: CASMRVSTSGAPSTYEQYF.

The chain links TRBV25-1 to TRBJ2-1; 10 bases map to TRBD1. The V gene end was trimmed by 6 bases and the J gene end by 2 bases; junction bases not matched to a gene: 4. The CDR3 extends over 15 amino acids. Germline lookup yields CDR1 MGHDK and CDR2 SYGVNS. The CDR3 DNA is TGTGCCAGCAGGAAGACAGGGGGCGCCTACAATGAGCAGTTCTTC. It encodes CASRKTGGAYNEQFF.

This chain joins TRBV10-3 and TRBJ1-1, with 8 bases lining up with TRBD1. Germline V gives CDR1 ENHRY, CDR2 SYGVKD. With V trimmed by 8 bases and J by 0 bases, 5 bases remained unmatched. The CDR3 is made up of 14 amino acids. CDR3 sequence reads: CAIGTGPLNTEAFF. CDR3 sequence (DNA): TGTGCCATCGGGACAGGCCCATTGAACACTGAAGCTTTCTTT.

The rearrangement uses TRBV3-1 (or the pseudogene TRBV3-2) and TRBJ1-5; tentative D call: TRBD1 (6 bases). The CDR3 runs to 17 residues. CDR1 and CDR2 from the germline V gene are LGHDT and YNNKEL (reference sequence). Deletions cut 0 bases from V and 3 bases from J, with 15 bases between. The CDR3 sequence is CASSQEFPGVNNQPQHF. CDR3 coding DNA: TGTGCCAGCAGCCAAGAGTTTCCAGGGGTAAACAATCAGCCCCAGCATTTT.

The rearrangement joins TRBV28 to TRBJ2-7, with 9 positions matching TRBD2. Trimming at V came to 8 bases and at J to 4 bases, leaving 3 bases not matched to a gene. The CDR3 has 12 amino acids. Germline CDR1 is MDHEN and CDR2 is SYDVKM. CDR3 protein: CASSAGGYEQYF. DNA for the CDR3: TGTGCCAGCTCCGCGGGGGGGTACGAGCAGTACTTC.

The rearrangement joins TRBV19 to TRBJ1-2; possibly TRBD1 for D (6 bases). Trimming stripped 4 bases from V and 1 base from J, with 13 bases between. The CDR3 loop spans 15 amino acids. The germline gives CDR1 LNHDA, CDR2 SQIVND (reference sequence). The CDR3 coding sequence is TGTGCCAGTAGTACGGTGACAGGTGTTAACTATGGCTACACCTTC. Its protein product is CASSTVTGVNYGYTF. Using reference TRBV19 and TRBJ1-2 for the parts outside the CDR3, the full variable domain is DGGITQSPKYLFRKEGQNVTLSCEQNLNHDAMYWYRQDPGQGLRLIYYSQIVNDFQKGDIAEGYSVSREKKESFPLTVTSAQKNPTAFYLCASSTVTGVNYGYTFGSGTRLTVV.

This clone showed up just once. The rearrangement links TRBV9 to TRBJ2-1; perhaps TRBD1 as D (6 bases). Trimming cost V 3 bases and J 8 bases, with 18 bases left between them. Per germline, CDR1 SGDLS and CDR2 YYNGEE. The CDR3 length is 15 residues. This CDR3 is CASSDYRVGLDEQFF. The CDR3 DNA sequence: TGTGCCAGCAGCGACTACAGGGTCGGTTTGGATGAGCAGTTCTTC.

V is TRBV28 and J is TRBJ2-7; 8 bases align to TRBD1. Trimming cost V 5 bases and J 2 bases; bases outside gene matches: 8. The CDR3 has 15 amino acids. The germline gives CDR1 MDHEN, CDR2 SYDVKM. CDR3 in amino acids: CASSTRQGLTYEQYF. The CDR3 DNA reads as TGTGCCAGCAGTACGCGACAGGGGCTAACCTACGAGCAGTACTTC. Using reference TRBV28 and TRBJ2-7 for the parts outside the CDR3, the full variable domain is DVKVTQSSRYLVKRTGEKVFLECVQDMDHENMFWYRQDPGLGLRLIYFSYDVKMKEKGDIPEGYSVSREKKERFSLILESASTNQTSMYLCASSTRQGLTYEQYFGPGTRLTVT.